This T cell receptor (beta chain) was identified in a study of shared clonotypes between healthy human individuals. The naive CD8 population came from CD45RO-negative cells selected for CCR7, without terminally differentiated effector memory CD45RA+ cells. Germline lookup yields CDR1 KGHSY and CDR2 FQNENV. The ends were cut back, 0 bases at V and 2 bases at J, with 7 bases in the middle. The CDR3 runs 14 residues. This table comes from immunoSEQ multiplex PCR, and its TCRdb copy is limited to in-frame clones, with some not included. The sample shows roughly 2.1 million clones, under 95% of them seen only once.

This chain connects TRBV16 to TRBJ2-5; D unclear. This sequence originates from a man aged 18 to 30 in good health. Some clones in this sample may be carry-over from other donors' samples. The material sequenced was naive CD8+ T cells from PBMCs. As DNA, the CDR3 is TGTGCCAGCAGCCAATCAGGCAATCAAGAGACCCAGTACTTC. Its protein product is CASSQSGNQETQYF.